This paragraph reports one T cell receptor beta chain. Which antigen it targets is not known. No per-base quality is available; no much larger clone lies one base away. This sample stems from a study of blood T cell repertoires in COVID-19 (dated by TCRdb to 2018 to 2021). For context, the study as a whole: Samples from collaborators originated in the United States, Italy and Spain and spanned both the acute and convalescent phases of COVID-19. Samples came from the ongoing ImmuneRACE study (first 160 participants) plus 1,254 subjects from 6 global collaborators. Deeply sampled blood TCRbeta repertoires from subjects exposed to, actively infected with, or recovered from COVID-19 were included in the dataset. Where available, HLA class I and class II types were obtained from metadata supplied by the sample provider rather than from assay-based typing. A freely available public database, intended as a resource for researchers studying the immune response to SARS-CoV-2, is where the repertoires were released. A de-identified subject ID, COVID-19 status, age in years and sex were almost always included in the sample metadata. The material from the prospective study consisted of cDNA or gDNA derived from T cells, B-cell-depleted T cells, or PBMCs. General study outcomes and caveats: The amount of clinical and demographic metadata varied by source and participant and was provided uncurated.

One collaborating source in Seattle enrolled patients during active infection and followed them longitudinally through the course of disease. Whole blood was collected in K2EDTA tubes by collaborating institutions according to the institutions' own protocols. For TCRbeta analysis, collaborators shipped samples as frozen whole blood, isolated PBMCs, or DNA extracted from either of those sample types. According to the germline V gene, CDR1 reads SGHDN and CDR2 reads FVKESK. The germline V end is reduced by 4 bases and the J end by 4 bases; junction bases left unmatched: 6. From the cysteine through the phenylalanine, the CDR3 covers 15 amino acids. The retained sequence is limited to the CDR3, 45 bases, with the frame set at the first base. The immunoSEQ Assay, a bias-controlled multiplex PCR, was used to amplify TCRbeta CDR3 regions from genomic DNA. For the original study's pipeline: Nucleated cell counts per sample were estimated from amplification of reference gene primers within the assay. Sequence reads were collapsed and filtered to measure the absolute abundance of every unique TCRbeta CDR3 rearrangement. For each sample, productive Simpson clonality was calculated by taking the square root of Simpson's diversity index across productive rearrangements. TCRdb stores this immuneACCESS table with in-frame sequences only. Part of the clones is absent; in the studies checked, under half of the shortfall reflects unresolved V genes, and no reason is known for the rest. The V and J calls and clone size come from that table; D and trimming were worked out from the DNA. The sample table contains some 180,000 clones; only one count was recorded for approximately 80% of them. The ten largest clones add up to 7% of the sample.

The chain links TRBV14 with TRBJ2-2, with 7 middle bases fitting TRBD1. The material sequenced was peripheral blood. This receptor was identified in a woman aged 40 to 50 with COVID-19, enrolled during active disease. The CDR3 loop reads CASSLPGQITGELFF. The nucleotide sequence is given as TGTGCCAGCAGCCTACCGGGACAGATCACCGGGGAGCTGTTTTTT.